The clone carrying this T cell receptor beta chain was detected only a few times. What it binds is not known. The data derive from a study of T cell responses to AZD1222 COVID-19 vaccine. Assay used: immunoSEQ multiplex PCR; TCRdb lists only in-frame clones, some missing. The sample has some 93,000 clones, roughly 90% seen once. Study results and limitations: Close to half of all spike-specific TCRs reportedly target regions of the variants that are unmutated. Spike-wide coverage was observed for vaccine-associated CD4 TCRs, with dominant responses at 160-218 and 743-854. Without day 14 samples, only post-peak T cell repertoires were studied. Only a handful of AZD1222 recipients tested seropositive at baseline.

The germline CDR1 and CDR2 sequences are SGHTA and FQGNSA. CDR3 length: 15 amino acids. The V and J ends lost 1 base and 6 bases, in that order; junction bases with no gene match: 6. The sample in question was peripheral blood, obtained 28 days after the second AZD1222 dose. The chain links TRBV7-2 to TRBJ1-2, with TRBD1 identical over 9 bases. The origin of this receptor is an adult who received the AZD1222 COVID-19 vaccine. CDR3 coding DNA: TGTGCCAGCAGCTTAGGGGGTACAGGGGGCGATGGCTACACCTTC. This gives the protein CASSLGGTGGDGYTF.